These 11 T cell receptor beta chains share one sample of origin, sequenced in a study of Graves' ophthalmopathy and Graves' hyperthyroidism. Transcripts of RNA were the source for amplifying TCR beta CDR3 regions. First-round RT-PCR employed HTBI primers, with a second-round multiplex PCR after it. Each CDR3 protein gets one entry after TCRdb re-called the multiplex PCR reads with MiXCR. This sample has under 250,000 distinct CDR3 sequences, with approximately 21% found just once. What was sequenced was peripheral blood. Receptors were obtained from a woman in her fifties or sixties with Graves' ophthalmopathy.

Ten or more counts support this clonotype. The V call is TRBV12-5, the J call TRBJ2-7, with D tentatively TRBD1 (6 bases). CDR3 length equals 14 residues. Germline CDR1 is LGHNT and CDR2 is FRNRAP. The chain's CDR3 is CARGLGQMFYEQYF. CDR3 coding DNA: TGTGCCCGGGGTCTTGGACAGATGTTCTACGAGCAGTACTTC.

In its sample, this clonotype was seen many times. The V and J genes are TRBV6-1 and TRBJ2-5; TRBD1 aligns across 7 bases. The trim removed 6 bases at V and 5 bases at J, leaving 9 bases unmatched. The germline V gene has CDR1 MNHNS and CDR2 SASEGT. This CDR3 contains 14 residues. This chain's CDR3 is CASRKTGEWETQYF. The CDR3 bases are TGTGCCAGCAGGAAAACAGGGGAGTGGGAGACCCAGTACTTC.

V is TRBV6-1 and J is TRBJ2-6; D is undetermined. The V gene lost 4 bases and the J gene lost 0 bases, with 4 bases spanning the gap. In germline, CDR1 is MNHNS, CDR2 SASEGT. This CDR3 spans 14 amino acids. CDR3 in DNA: TGTGCCAGCAGTGCAGTCTCTGGGGCCAACGTCCTGACTTTC. Translating gives CASSAVSGANVLTF.

V and J are TRBV6-5 and TRBJ1-2; D is uncertain. Trimming shortened V by 2 bases and J by 0 bases, and 13 bases separated the two germline ends. This CDR3 has 16 amino acids. The germline gives CDR1 MNHEY, CDR2 SVGAGI. CDR3 in amino acids: CASSYDPGPSNYGYTF. In DNA, the CDR3 is TGTGCCAGCAGTTACGACCCCGGGCCCTCTAACTATGGCTACACCTTC.

This clonotype was found many times. The genes are TRBV6-1 and TRBJ1-1; 12 bases agree with TRBD1. The ends lost 6 bases at V and 3 bases at J; junction bases unmatched: 5. This CDR3 is built from 15 residues. CDR1 and CDR2 from the germline V gene are MNHNS and SASEGT. The DNA for the CDR3 is TGTGCCAGCAGGGGACAGGGGGCTGGGGACACTGAAGCTTTCTTT. This sequence encodes CASRGQGAGDTEAFF.

This clonotype was detected many times. This sequence joins TRBV19 and TRBJ2-7; TRBD1 is a possible D gene (6 bases). This CDR3 has 14 amino acids. Deletions cut 6 bases from V and 5 bases from J, with 17 bases between. The V gene's germline CDR1 is LNHDA and CDR2 SQIVND (reference sequence). This chain's CDR3 is CASSPTARGHEQYF. CDR3 bases: TGTGCCAGTAGCCCCACGGCCAGGGGCCACGAGCAGTACTTC.

This clonotype was picked up many times. V and J are TRBV29-1 and TRBJ2-5; 9 nucleotides agree with TRBD2. The CDR3 is 18 amino acids. Per the germline V gene, CDR1 is SQVTM and CDR2 is ANQGSEA. The V gene end was trimmed by 1 base and the J gene end by 1 base; junction bases not matched to a gene: 13. CDR3: CSVEVAFASGDSQETQYF. The CDR3 DNA sequence: TGCAGCGTTGAAGTCGCCTTCGCTAGCGGGGACAGCCAAGAGACCCAGTACTTC.

This clonotype was recorded many times. This may be a read error: a much more frequent sequence differs by one nucleotide. J is TRBJ2-7 and V is TRBV10-3; D is ambiguous. CDR1 is ENHRY and CDR2 is SYGVKD in the germline V gene. With 0 bases removed from V and 6 bases from J, the gap between germline ends came to 18 bases. This CDR3 is built from 16 residues. The CDR3 reads CAISESAAAASSEQYF. The CDR3 bases are TGTGCCATCAGTGAGTCGGCGGCAGCCGCGTCCAGCGAGCAGTACTTC.

The V gene is TRBV27, the J gene TRBJ2-6; maybe TRBD1 (6 bases). Germline CDR1 is MNHEY and CDR2 is SMNVEV (reference sequence). The CDR3 loop spans 15 amino acids. The ends were cut back, 6 bases at V and 0 bases at J, with 9 bases in the middle. CDR3 region: CASSGQSSGANVLTF. In DNA, the CDR3 is TGTGCCAGCAGCGGACAGAGCTCTGGGGCCAACGTCCTGACTTTC. Based on the CDR3 plus reference TRBV27 and TRBJ2-6, the full variable domain is EAQVTQNPRYLITVTGKKLTVTCSQNMNHEYMSWYRQDPGLGLRQIYYSMNVEVTDKGDVPEGYKVSRKEKRNFPLILESPSPNQTSLYFCASSGQSSGANVLTFGAGSRLTVL.

This clonotype occurred a few times. V gene TRBV19 combines with J gene TRBJ2-5; D tentatively fits TRBD1 or TRBD2 (5 bases each). The V end lost 0 bases, the J end lost 5 bases, and 13 bases lay between the germline ends. Germline lookup yields CDR1 LNHDA and CDR2 SQIVND (reference sequence). This CDR3 spans 15 amino acids. In DNA, the CDR3 is TGTGCCAGTAGTATAGATCTCCTTGAGGGGGAGACCCAGTACTTC. Protein sequence: CASSIDLLEGETQYF.

Many counts were recorded for this clonotype. The V gene is TRBV11-1, the J gene TRBJ1-1, with D perhaps matching TRBD1 (6 bases). This CDR3 has 15 amino acids. Trimming cost V 6 bases and J 3 bases, with 17 bases left between them. Looked up from germline, CDR1 is SGHAT and CDR2 is FQDESV (reference sequence). The CDR3 DNA reads TGTGCCAGCAGTTTGGACAGCAACGTTGACACTGAAGCTTTCTTT. Amino acids: CASSLDSNVDTEAFF.